Listed here is a single T cell receptor beta chain. The sample originates from a study of cytomegalovirus exposure and HLA in healthy donors. Researchers ran the PCR with 60 Vbeta and 13 Jbeta primers. The table came from immunoSEQ multiplex PCR; TCRdb's copy has only in-frame clones and leaves some out. The data hold 150,000 to 160,000 clones, with about 80% observed a single time. This clonotype was sampled from a woman in her 40s in good health and CMV-seronegative. Sequenced input: PBMCs.

The CDR3 bases are TGTGCCAGCAGCGACCGGCCCCGCGGTGAGCAGTACTTC. Its protein product is CASSDRPRGEQYF. This chain uses TRBV7-9 with TRBJ2-7, with D hard to call. The CDR3 loop spans 13 amino acids. Trimming shortened V by 5 bases and J by 7 bases, and 15 bases separated the two germline ends. CDR1 and CDR2 from the germline V gene are SEHNR and FQNEAQ (reference sequence).